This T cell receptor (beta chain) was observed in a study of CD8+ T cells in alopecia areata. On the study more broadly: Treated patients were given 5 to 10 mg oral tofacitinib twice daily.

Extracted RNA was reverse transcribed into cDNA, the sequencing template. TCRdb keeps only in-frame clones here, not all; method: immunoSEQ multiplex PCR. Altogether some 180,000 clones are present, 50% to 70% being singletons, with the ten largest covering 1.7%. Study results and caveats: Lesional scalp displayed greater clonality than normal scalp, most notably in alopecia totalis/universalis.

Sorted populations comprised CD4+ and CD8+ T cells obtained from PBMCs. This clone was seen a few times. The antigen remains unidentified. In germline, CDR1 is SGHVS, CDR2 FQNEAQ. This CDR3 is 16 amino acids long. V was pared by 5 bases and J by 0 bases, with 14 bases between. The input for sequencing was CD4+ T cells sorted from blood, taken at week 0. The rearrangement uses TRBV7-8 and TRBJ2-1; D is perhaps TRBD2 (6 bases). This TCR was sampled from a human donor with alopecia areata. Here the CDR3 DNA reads TGTGCCAGCAGCATACTCGGGGGAGACTCCTACAATGAGCAGTTCTTC. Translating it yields CASSILGGDSYNEQFF. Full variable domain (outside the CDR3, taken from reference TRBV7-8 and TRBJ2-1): GAGVSQSPRYKVAKRGQDVALRCDPISGHVSLFWYQQALGQGPEFLTYFQNEAQLDKSGLPSDRFFAERPEGSVSTLKIQRTQQEDSAVYLCASSILGGDSYNEQFFGPGTRLTVL.